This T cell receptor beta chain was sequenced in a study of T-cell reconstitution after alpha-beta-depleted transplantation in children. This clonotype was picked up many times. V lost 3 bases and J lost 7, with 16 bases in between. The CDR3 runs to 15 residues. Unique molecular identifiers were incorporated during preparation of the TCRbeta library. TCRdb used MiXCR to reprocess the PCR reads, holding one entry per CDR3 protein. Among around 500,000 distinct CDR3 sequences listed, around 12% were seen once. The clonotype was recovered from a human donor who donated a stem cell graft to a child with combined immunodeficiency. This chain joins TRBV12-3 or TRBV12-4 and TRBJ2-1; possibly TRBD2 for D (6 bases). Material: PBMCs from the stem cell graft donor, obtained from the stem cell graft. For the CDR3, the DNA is TGTGCCAGCAGTTTTCTCGGGGGAGCTGGGAATGAGCAGTTCTTC. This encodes CASSFLGGAGNEQFF.